These 24 T cell receptor beta chains came from one sample sequenced in a study of T-cell memory formation after mild COVID-19 (dated by TCRdb to the early 2020s). The library came from 5' RACE. Sequencing was performed on an Illumina NovaSeq 6000. The raw public reads went through TCRdb reprocessing: fastp at Q25, MiXCR clone calling, in-frame beta chains kept. For every CDR3 protein sequence, its rows merge into one entry that carries the most common genes and DNA. Across this sample there are 300,000 to 350,000 distinct CDR3 sequences, with approximately 14% seen only once. The ten largest clonotypes hold around 20% of the sample. The sample comprised PBMCs or a T cell subset sorted from them (not recorded which). Receptors were obtained from a man between 18 and 35 years old who had mild COVID-19 (a few samples of this study predate the infection). The sample titles of this study are shuffled in the database, so cell type and time point are left out; the donor was told from shared clones.

This clonotype has ten or more counts. This chain links TRBV20-1 with TRBJ2-3, with 10 bases aligning to TRBD2. Germline V gene data show CDR1 as DFQATT and CDR2 as SNEGSKA (reference sequence). The CDR3 is made up of 15 amino acids. J lost 5 bases, V lost 3 bases, and 8 bases had no gene match. The chain's CDR3 is CSASPSGSGRDTQYF. The CDR3 DNA reads as TGCAGTGCTAGCCCTAGCGGGAGTGGTAGAGATACGCAGTATTTT.

The chain couples TRBV10-2 to TRBJ1-1, with 8 positions matching TRBD1. Unmatched junction bases numbered 13, after V lost 10 bases and J lost 3 bases. The CDR3 is 15 residues long. Germline V gene sequence: CDR1 WSHSY, CDR2 SAAADI. The CDR3 spells CATHVGQGGYTEAFF. CDR3 coding DNA: TGCGCCACCCACGTCGGACAGGGCGGGTACACTGAAGCTTTCTTT.

This clonotype was observed many times. The chain joins TRBV29-1 to TRBJ2-1; 10 positions match TRBD1. Germline CDR1 and CDR2: SQVTM and ANQGSEA. V lost 7 bases, J lost 7 bases, and 10 bases stayed unmatched. The length of the CDR3 is 14 residues. DNA for the CDR3: TGCAGCGCCGAGGGGACAGGGGAGACTAATGAGCAGTTCTTC. Protein sequence: CSAEGTGETNEQFF.

At least ten counts were recorded for this clonotype. The chain joins TRBV4-1 to TRBJ1-4, with TRBD1 as a possible D gene (5 bases). The CDR3 sequence is 18 residues long. V lost 0 bases, J lost 0 bases, and 14 bases lay in between. CDR1 and CDR2 (germline): MGHRA, YSYEKL. DNA for the CDR3: TGCGCCAGCAGCCAAGATCGGGGCACCGATGCAACTAATGAAAAACTGTTTTTT. Translated, it gives CASSQDRGTDATNEKLFF.

V gene TRBV20-1 combines with J gene TRBJ2-1; TRBD2 is a possible D gene (7 bases). V was pared by 0 bases and J by 4 bases, with 16 bases between. CDR3 length: 16 residues. In germline, CDR1 is DFQATT, CDR2 SNEGSKA (reference sequence). CDR3 DNA sequence: TGCAGTGCTAGAGACTTTGTACAGGGACTATACAATGAGCAGTTCTTC. Amino acid sequence: CSARDFVQGLYNEQFF.

This clonotype was seen a handful of times. V usage is TRBV29-1 and J usage is TRBJ2-5; D is undetermined. V was cut by 4 bases and J by 5 bases, with 11 bases left in between. The CDR3 covers 12 residues. CDR1 and CDR2 from the germline V gene are SQVTM and ANQGSEA. The CDR3 here is CSVGNFQETQYF. The DNA for the CDR3 is TGCAGCGTTGGGAATTTTCAGGAGACCCAGTACTTC. Together with reference TRBV29-1 and TRBJ2-5, the CDR3 gives the full variable domain: SAVISQKPSRDICQRGTSLTIQCQVDSQVTMMFWYRQQPGQSLTLIATANQGSEATYESGFVIDKFPISRPNLTFSTLTVSNMSPEDSSIYLCSVGNFQETQYFGPGTRLLVL.

This clonotype was counted many times. The chain carries TRBV5-1 and TRBJ2-1, with 10 bases identical to TRBD2. V dropped 0 bases and J dropped 7; count of bases not matched to a gene: 4. The CDR3 sequence is 15 residues long. The V gene's germline CDR1 is SGHRS and CDR2 YFSETQ. In DNA, the CDR3 is TGCGCCAGCAGCTTGGATCCTAGCGGGGGTAATGAGCAGTTCTTC. Translated, it gives CASSLDPSGGNEQFF.

This sequence joins TRBV20-1 and TRBJ1-5; the D is unclear. Trimming took 6 bases from V and 3 from J, leaving 15 bases between them. This CDR3 contains 14 residues. Looked up from germline, CDR1 is DFQATT and CDR2 is SNEGSKA (reference sequence). The CDR3 sequence: CSATGWGTNQPQHF. In nucleotides, the CDR3 is TGCAGTGCCACGGGGTGGGGTACCAATCAGCCCCAGCATTTT.

The J gene is TRBJ2-2, the V gene TRBV3-1; a possible D gene is TRBD1 (5 bases). The CDR3 is 12 residues long. Trimming left V 5 bases short and J 8 bases short, with 9 bases between. From germline, CDR1 is LGHDT and CDR2 YNNKEL (reference sequence). The CDR3 DNA sequence: TGTGCCAGCAGCATAGACAGAGGGGAGCTGTTTTTT. Its protein product is CASSIDRGELFF.

The chain couples TRBV7-2 to TRBJ2-2, with 8 positions matching TRBD1. Germline assignment: CDR1 SGHTA and CDR2 FQGNSA. The junction had 3 bases not matched to a gene; V was cut back by 1 base and J by 2 bases. The length of the CDR3 is 16 residues. The DNA for the CDR3 is TGTGCCAGCAGCTTAGGACAGGGGCTTAACACCGGGGAGCTGTTTTTT. Translation gives CASSLGQGLNTGELFF.

This clonotype has more than one count but fewer than ten. This rearrangement joins TRBV5-5 to TRBJ2-7, with 8 nucleotides matching TRBD1. This CDR3 region has 14 residues. The germline V gene encodes CDR1 SGHKS and CDR2 YYEKEE (reference sequence). J gave up 6 bases and V 4 bases, and 9 bases lay outside the gene matches. The CDR3 loop is CASSPGTGFREQYV. In nucleotides, the CDR3 is TGTGCCAGCAGCCCCGGGACAGGTTTCCGCGAGCAGTACGTC.

This clonotype was seen only a few times. This rearrangement joins TRBV20-1 to TRBJ2-7; 8 bases line up with TRBD2. The germline CDR1 and CDR2 sequences are DFQATT and SNEGSKA (reference sequence). This CDR3 has 15 amino acids. After removal of 5 bases from V and 1 base from J, the junction contained 10 bases not matched to a gene. The CDR3 protein is CSAYPLAGGSYEQYF. CDR3 DNA: TGCAGTGCTTACCCCCTGGCGGGGGGTTCCTACGAGCAGTACTTC.

The V call is TRBV5-1, the J call TRBJ2-5; 7 nucleotides line up with TRBD2. Looked up from germline, CDR1 is SGHRS and CDR2 is YFSETQ. This CDR3 is 14 amino acids long. With 0 bases clipped from V and 5 bases from J, the junction kept 4 bases outside the gene matches. The CDR3: CASSLEAGLETQYF. In nucleotides, the CDR3 is TGCGCCAGCAGCTTGGAAGCGGGGCTGGAGACCCAGTACTTC.

V is TRBV27 and J is TRBJ1-5; no clear D. This CDR3 has 13 residues. V lost 0 bases, J lost 3 bases, and 3 bases lay in between. Germline V CDR1 and CDR2: MNHEY, SMNVEV (reference sequence). The CDR3 protein is CASSLSANQPQHF. CDR3 bases: TGTGCCAGCAGTTTATCGGCCAATCAGCCCCAGCATTTT.

At least ten counts were recorded for this clonotype. The V and J genes are TRBV9 and TRBJ2-5; 11 bases agree with TRBD2. Losses at the gene ends were 0 bases for V and 4 bases for J; bases not matched to a gene: 11. The germline gives CDR1 SGDLS, CDR2 YYNGEE. This CDR3 is built from 18 residues. The CDR3 spells CASSVASLAGGLGETQYF. The CDR3 DNA sequence: TGTGCCAGCAGCGTAGCTTCTCTAGCGGGGGGCCTCGGAGAGACCCAGTACTTC.

This clonotype was detected only a few times. The rearrangement joins TRBV3-1 to TRBJ1-2; TRBD1 might be the D (5 bases). CDR1 is LGHDT, CDR2 YNNKEL, per germline (reference sequence). Trimming took off 0 bases at V and 4 bases at J, with 9 bases between the two ends. This CDR3 spans 14 amino acids. The CDR3 DNA reads TGTGCCAGCAGCCAAGAGGGACTGGGCTATGGCTACACCTTC. It translates to CASSQEGLGYGYTF.

The table lists this clonotype with many counts. J is TRBJ1-6 and V is TRBV7-6; 8 positions match TRBD1. This CDR3 is 15 amino acids long. After removal of 4 bases from V and 10 bases from J, the junction contained 9 bases not matched to a gene. The germline CDR1 and CDR2 sequences are SGHVS and FNYEAQ. The CDR3 nucleotides are TGTGCCAGCAGCTCCGGACAGGGAAATTGGTCACCCCTCCACTTT. Translating it yields CASSSGQGNWSPLHF.

This clonotype occurred a few times. The chain has TRBV5-6 and TRBJ2-3; 7 bases are shared with TRBD2. The CDR3 has 18 residues. V was clipped by 4 bases and J by 0 bases; unmatched bases: 14. CDR1 SGHDT and CDR2 YYEEEE come from the germline V gene. CDR3 in DNA: TGTGCCAGCAGCGCCTCAGCGGGGCAACACCCTAGCACAGATACGCAGTATTTT. This translates into CASSASAGQHPSTDTQYF. Based on the CDR3 plus reference TRBV5-6 and TRBJ2-3, the full variable domain is DAGVTQSPTHLIKTRGQQVTLRCSPKSGHDTVSWYQQALGQGPQFIFQYYEEEERQRGNFPDRFSGHQFPNYSSELNVNALLLGDSALYLCASSASAGQHPSTDTQYFGPGTRLTVL.

V gene TRBV7-3 combines with J gene TRBJ2-3; 8 nucleotides line up with TRBD2. Germline V gene lookup returns CDR1 SGHTA and CDR2 FQGTGA. The CDR3 length is 14 residues. V lost 3 bases to trimming and J lost 8 bases; unmatched junction nucleotides: 7. The CDR3 DNA sequence: TGTGCCAGCAGCTTTGACGGGGGGGCAGGTACGCAGTATTTT. As protein: CASSFDGGAGTQYF.

This chain joins TRBV5-5 and TRBJ1-1; no reliable D call. The CDR3 spans 16 residues. Trimming shortened V by 1 base and J by 0 bases, and 13 bases separated the two germline ends. In germline, CDR1 is SGHKS, CDR2 YYEKEE (reference sequence). CDR3 DNA: TGTGCCAGCAGCTTGTACAAGCAGGATTTGAACACTGAAGCTTTCTTT. Its protein product is CASSLYKQDLNTEAFF.

This clonotype was detected only a few times. The CDR3 sequence is CASSLGGRGAYGYTF. The CDR3 nucleotides read TGTGCCAGCAGCTTAGGGGGACGGGGGGCGTATGGCTACACCTTC. The chain combines TRBV7-8 with TRBJ1-2, with D tentatively TRBD1 (6 bases). Germline CDR1 is SGHVS and CDR2 is FQNEAQ. The V gene lost 1 base and the J gene lost 5 bases, with 14 bases spanning the gap. CDR3 size: 15 residues. The full variable domain, with the rest looked up from reference TRBV7-8 and TRBJ1-2, is GAGVSQSPRYKVAKRGQDVALRCDPISGHVSLFWYQQALGQGPEFLTYFQNEAQLDKSGLPSDRFFAERPEGSVSTLKIQRTQQEDSAVYLCASSLGGRGAYGYTFGSGTRLTVV.

The V call is TRBV6-1, the J call TRBJ1-2; D uncertain. Germline CDR1 and CDR2: MNHNS and SASEGT. With 0 bases removed from V and 2 bases from J, the gap between germline ends came to 7 bases. The CDR3 runs 14 residues. CDR3 in amino acids: CASSEARANYGYTF. The CDR3 bases are TGTGCCAGCAGTGAAGCCAGAGCGAACTATGGCTACACCTTC.

This clonotype was seen more than once but under ten times. The rearrangement links TRBV6-2 or TRBV6-3 to TRBJ2-3; D remains unclear. Germline V gene sequence: CDR1 MNHEY, CDR2 SVGEGT. The CDR3 has 13 residues. V lost 5 bases to trimming and J lost 0 bases, with 6 bases between them. CDR3 nucleotides: TGTGCCAGCAGTCCTTTTAGCACAGATACGCAGTATTTT. It is translated as CASSPFSTDTQYF.

A single count supports this clonotype. V is TRBV4-2 and J is TRBJ1-5; no firm D call. Trimming shortened V by 3 bases and J by 0 bases, and 6 bases separated the two germline ends. The CDR3 contains 14 residues. Germline V gene lookup returns CDR1 LGHNA and CDR2 YNFKEQ. The CDR3 region is CASSQEGSNQPQHF. The CDR3 bases are TGTGCCAGCAGCCAGGAGGGTAGCAATCAGCCCCAGCATTTT.